This T cell receptor (beta chain) was recorded in a study of blood T cell repertoires in COVID-19. Measured with immunoSEQ multiplex PCR; TCRdb has only the in-frame clones, and not every one. The sample consists of approximately 190,000 clones, about 88% of them appearing once. The length of the CDR3 is 14 residues. Germline trimming cut 7 bases from V and 1 base from J; bases unmatched to any gene: 5. Germline CDR1 is ENHRY and CDR2 is SYGVKD. The TCR originated in a woman in her forties who had recovered from COVID-19. The source material was peripheral blood. This chain links TRBV10-3 with TRBJ1-1, with 8 positions matching TRBD1. CDR3: CAIKGDRGNTEAFF. CDR3 sequence (DNA): TGTGCCATCAAGGGTGACAGGGGGAACACTGAAGCTTTCTTT.